The clone carrying this T cell receptor (beta chain) was recorded many times. With 1 base removed from V and 7 bases from J, the gap between germline ends came to 8 bases. Germline CDR1 and CDR2: SNHLY and FYNNEI. The CDR3 spans 13 residues. The table came from immunoSEQ multiplex PCR; TCRdb's copy has only in-frame clones and leaves some out. Singletons are absent from the sample, which has 30,000 to 35,000 clones. The sample comes from a study of T cells after posttransplantation cyclophosphamide. The rearrangement links TRBV2 to TRBJ1-5; D is undetermined. Sequenced input: PBMCs. This TCR was sampled from a woman aged 45-65 years in good health and a related stem cell transplant donor. CDR3 sequence (DNA): TGTGCCAGCAGTGAAGTGCCGGGGCAGCCCCAGCATTTT. It specifies CASSEVPGQPQHF.